This T cell receptor beta chain was sequenced during a study of graft-versus-host responses after intestinal transplantation. Turning to the study itself: Recipients had transplants, and these were multivisceral, liver-intestinal, or isolated intestinal. Overall study results and limits: Within allografts, high graft-versus-host to host-versus-graft clonal ratios were seen among patients with graft-donor T cell macrochimerism.

Profiling relied on immunoSEQ multiplex PCR, and the TCRdb table lists in-frame clones only, not all of them. Seen here are approximately 7,900 clones, over 90% observed once, and the top ten hold about 2%. Of note for this clone: As yet, its antigen is unknown.

Germline V gene lookup returns CDR1 GTSNPN and CDR2 SVGIG (reference sequence). CDR3 length: 15 residues. The J segment lost 0 bases and the V segment lost 4 bases, leaving 5 bases of the junction unmatched. This clonotype was sampled from a human patient who received an intestinal transplant, so some T cells may come from the graft donor. Material: PBMCs, obtained 11 days after intestinal transplantation. The gene calls are TRBV30 and TRBJ2-1, with TRBD2 matching over 8 bases. The CDR3 DNA reads as TGTGCCTGGACTAGCGGGCTTTCCTCCTACAATGAGCAGTTCTTC. Protein: CAWTSGLSSYNEQFF.